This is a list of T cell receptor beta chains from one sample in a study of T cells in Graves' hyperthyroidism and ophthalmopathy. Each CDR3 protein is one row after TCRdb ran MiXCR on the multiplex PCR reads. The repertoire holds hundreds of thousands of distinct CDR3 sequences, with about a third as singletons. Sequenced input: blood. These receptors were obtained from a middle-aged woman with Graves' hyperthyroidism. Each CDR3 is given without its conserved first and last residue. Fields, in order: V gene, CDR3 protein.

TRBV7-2 ASSRDRNPSAPQH
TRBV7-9 ASSLARPNTGELF
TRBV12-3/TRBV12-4 ASSLLVLGEQY
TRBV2 ASSSPATSRAGELF
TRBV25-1 ASSDPRGGGATF
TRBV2 ASNPVGATGELF
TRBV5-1 ASSLSPGFNSPLH
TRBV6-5 ASSEGTPYEQY
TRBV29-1 SVDSRDYGYT
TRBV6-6 ASSLIAAQETQY
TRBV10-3 ASSAWDTMNTEAF
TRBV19 ATSTGRGVEAF
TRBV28 ASSWGRSNEKLF
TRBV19 ASSIWTGAKDVNTEAF
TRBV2 ASIMDRGQETQY
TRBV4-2 ASSPIAVTNTGELF
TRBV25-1 AVVAGHTHTDTQY
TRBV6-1 ASTPKSLSTEAF
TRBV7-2 ASSLRGTEGSYNSPLH
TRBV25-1 ASSEFSGGQNTEAF
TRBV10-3 AISSGTGAITTNEKLF
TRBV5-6 ASSLDRGYSYEQY
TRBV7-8 ASSTYGTSYEQY
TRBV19 ASSIAPQATYEQY
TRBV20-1 SAWTGGGYGYT
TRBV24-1 ATSDLGGETQY
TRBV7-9 ASSPSRARATEAF